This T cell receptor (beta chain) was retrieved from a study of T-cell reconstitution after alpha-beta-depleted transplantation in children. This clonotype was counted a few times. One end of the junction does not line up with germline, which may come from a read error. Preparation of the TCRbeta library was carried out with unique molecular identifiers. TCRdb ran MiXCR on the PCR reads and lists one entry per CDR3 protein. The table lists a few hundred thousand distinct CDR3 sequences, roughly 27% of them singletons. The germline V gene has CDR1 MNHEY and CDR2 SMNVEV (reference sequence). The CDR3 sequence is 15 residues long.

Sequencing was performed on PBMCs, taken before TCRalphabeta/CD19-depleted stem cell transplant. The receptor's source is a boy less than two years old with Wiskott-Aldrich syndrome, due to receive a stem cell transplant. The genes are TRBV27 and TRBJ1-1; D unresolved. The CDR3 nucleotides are TGTGCCAGCAGCTTACTCCCGGGCTGGAACGCTGAAGCTTTCTTT. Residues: CASSLLPGWNAEAFF.